The rows below give T cell receptor beta chains drawn from one sample of a study of patients and donors after allogeneic stem cell transplantation. In TCRdb, the RT-PCR reads were re-called with MiXCR into one record per CDR3 protein. The repertoire holds some 960,000 distinct CDR3 sequences, with under 20% as singletons. Sequencing was done on a sample of blood, either unsorted or a sorted T cell fraction (not recorded which). All receptors derive from a human donor who was either an allogeneic HSCT recipient or a stem cell or donor lymphocyte infusion donor (not recorded which). It is not recorded whose cells these are; they may come from a transplant donor. CDR3s include the opening cysteine and the closing phenylalanine or tryptophan. A D gene is named only where the DNA matches it firmly. A row's size may be missing; if present it is once, few, many or a size class.

cdr3_nt	cdr3_aa	j_call	v_call	d_call	clone_size
TGTGCCAGCAGCTTAACGCCGTGGGGTCAGCCCCAGCATTTT	CASSLTPWGQPQHF	TRBJ1-5	TRBV11-2	NA	NA
TGTGCCAGGGGGACAGGGGCCACCGGGGAGCTGTTTTTT	CARGTGATGELFF	TRBJ2-2	TRBV2	TRBD1	NA
TGCAGTGCTAGAGATGGACACGGAGGTTTGTCTGAAGCTTTCTTT	CSARDGHGGLSEAFF	TRBJ1-1	TRBV20-1	NA	few
TGTGCCAGCAGCTACGACCCCACTAGCGGGAGCTCCTACAATGAGCAGTTCTTC	CASSYDPTSGSSYNEQFF	TRBJ2-1	TRBV6-5	TRBD2	NA
TGCAGTGCTAGTCGGGGGGTGGCTGAAGCTTTCTTT	CSASRGVAEAFF	TRBJ1-1	TRBV20-1	NA	few
TGCGCCAGCAGCTTCAGGAGGGATCGGGGGGAGACCCAGTACTTC	CASSFRRDRGETQYF	TRBJ2-5	TRBV5-1	NA	few
TGTGCCAGCAGTGAAGCATTGGGAACTCAGCCCCAGCATTTT	CASSEALGTQPQHF	TRBJ1-5	TRBV2	NA	NA
TGTGCCAGCAGCCTAGACAGGCTCCGGCTCAATCAGCCCCAGCATTTT	CASSLDRLRLNQPQHF	TRBJ1-5	TRBV12-3/TRBV12-4	NA	many
TGTGCCAGCGGGACTAGCGGGGGGAAGGATACGCAGTATTTT	CASGTSGGKDTQYF	TRBJ2-3	TRBV10-3	TRBD2	few
TGTGCCAGCAGTTTCAGGGGCTTAGAGACCCAGTACTTC	CASSFRGLETQYF	TRBJ2-5	TRBV12-3/TRBV12-4	NA	many
TGCGCCAGCAGCTTGGAACCGCCAGGTTCACCCCTCCACTTT	CASSLEPPGSPLHF	TRBJ1-6	TRBV5-1	NA	few
TGTGCCAGCAGTGAAGCGTTGGGTTCCTACAATGAGCAGTTCTTC	CASSEALGSYNEQFF	TRBJ2-1	TRBV6-1	NA	few
TGTGCCAGCAGCCAAGTCCCGGACGGAGGAAACACCATATATTTT	CASSQVPDGGNTIYF	TRBJ1-3	TRBV14	NA	few
TGTGCCAGTAGTATCCCGGGTGATGAAAAACTGTTTTTT	CASSIPGDEKLFF	TRBJ1-4	TRBV19	NA	few
TGTGCCGCCCAGGCGGGGTACAATGAGCAGTTCTTC	CAAQAGYNEQFF	TRBJ2-1	TRBV7-9	NA	NA
TGTGCCAGCAGCTCCCCCCTCATATTC	CASSSPLIF	TRBJ1-2	TRBV7-9	NA	NA